The TCR beta chain described here comes from a study of cytomegalovirus exposure and HLA in healthy donors. On the study more broadly: One earlier analysis, a look at about 179 million T cells, found about 100 million unique TCR beta sequences. Study results and caveats: TCR beta chains associated with HLA were, in a later analysis, more clonally expanded than equally common others. In a later analysis, parvovirus B19, influenza, CMV and Epstein-Barr virus appeared linked to several top co-occurrence clusters. Specific recognition of CMV antigens was confirmed in vitro for a few chains (all CMV-associated).

Primers included in the PCR were 60 Vbeta and 13 Jbeta primers. TCRdb's copy holds only in-frame clones and misses some; the assay was immunoSEQ multiplex PCR. Of about 160,000 clones listed, about 86% are singletons. Points on this clone: Its target is not known. At the DNA level, this CDR3 is encoded by other sequences in the same sample as well.

Material: PBMCs. The receptor comes from a woman aged 18 to 35 in good health and CMV-seronegative.

The CDR3 loop is CASSLGTGVSGANVLTF. The CDR3 nucleotides read TGTGCCAGCAGTTTGGGGACGGGAGTATCTGGGGCCAACGTCCTGACTTTC. The V call is TRBV28, the J call TRBJ2-6; weak D call: TRBD2 (6 bases). The CDR3 sequence is 17 residues long. Germline-derived CDR1 and CDR2 are MDHEN and SYDVKM. V was shortened by 3 bases and J by 1 base, with 13 bases between the two germline ends.